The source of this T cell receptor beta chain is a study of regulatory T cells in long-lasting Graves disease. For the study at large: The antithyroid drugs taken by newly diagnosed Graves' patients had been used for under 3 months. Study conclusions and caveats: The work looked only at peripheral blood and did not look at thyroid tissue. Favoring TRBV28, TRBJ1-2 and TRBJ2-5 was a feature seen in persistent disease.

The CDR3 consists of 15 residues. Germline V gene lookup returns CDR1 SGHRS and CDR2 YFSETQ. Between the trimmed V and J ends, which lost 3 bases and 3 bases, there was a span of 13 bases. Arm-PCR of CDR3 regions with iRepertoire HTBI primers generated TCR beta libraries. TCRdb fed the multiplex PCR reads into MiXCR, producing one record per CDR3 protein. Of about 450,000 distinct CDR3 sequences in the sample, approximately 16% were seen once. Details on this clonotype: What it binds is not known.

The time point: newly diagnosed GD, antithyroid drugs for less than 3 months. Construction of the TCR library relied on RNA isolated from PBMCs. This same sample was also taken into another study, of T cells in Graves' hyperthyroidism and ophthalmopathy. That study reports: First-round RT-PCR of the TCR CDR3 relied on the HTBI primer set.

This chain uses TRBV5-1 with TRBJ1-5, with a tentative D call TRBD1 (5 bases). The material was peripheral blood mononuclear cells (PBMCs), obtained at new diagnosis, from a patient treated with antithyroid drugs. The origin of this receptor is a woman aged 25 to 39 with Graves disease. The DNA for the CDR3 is TGCGCCAGCAGCTGGGATGACAGTCCCAATCAGCCCCAGCATTTT. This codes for CASSWDDSPNQPQHF.